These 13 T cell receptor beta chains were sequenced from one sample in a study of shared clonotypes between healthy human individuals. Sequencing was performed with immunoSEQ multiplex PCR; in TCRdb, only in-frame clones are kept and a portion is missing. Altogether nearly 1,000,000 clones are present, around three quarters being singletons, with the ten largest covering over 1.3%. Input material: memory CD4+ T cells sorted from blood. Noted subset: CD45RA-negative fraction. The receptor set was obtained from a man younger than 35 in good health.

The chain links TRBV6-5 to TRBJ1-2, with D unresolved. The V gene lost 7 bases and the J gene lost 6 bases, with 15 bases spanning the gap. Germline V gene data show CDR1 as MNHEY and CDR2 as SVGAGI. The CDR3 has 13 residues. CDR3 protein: CASNGHRTDGYTF. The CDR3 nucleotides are TGTGCCAGCAATGGCCACCGAACGGATGGCTACACCTTC.

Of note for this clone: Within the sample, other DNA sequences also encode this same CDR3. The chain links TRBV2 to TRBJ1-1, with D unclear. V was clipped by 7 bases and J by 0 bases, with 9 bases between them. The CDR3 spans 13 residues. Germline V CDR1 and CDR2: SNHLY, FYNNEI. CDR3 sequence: CASIGLMNTEAFF. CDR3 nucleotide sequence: TGTGCCAGCATCGGACTAATGAACACTGAAGCTTTCTTT.

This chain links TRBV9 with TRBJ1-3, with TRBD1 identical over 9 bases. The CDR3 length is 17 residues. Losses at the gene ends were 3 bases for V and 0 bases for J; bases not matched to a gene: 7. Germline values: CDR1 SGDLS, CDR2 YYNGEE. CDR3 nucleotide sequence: TGTGCCAGCAGCGCCGCATTGGACAGGGGCTCTGGAAACACCATATATTTT. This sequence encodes CASSAALDRGSGNTIYF.

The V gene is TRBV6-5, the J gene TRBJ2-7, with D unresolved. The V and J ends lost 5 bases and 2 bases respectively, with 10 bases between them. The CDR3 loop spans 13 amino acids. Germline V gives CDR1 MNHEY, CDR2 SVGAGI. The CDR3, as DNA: TGTGCCAGCAGTCCACCCCTAGCCTACGAGCAGTACTTC. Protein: CASSPPLAYEQYF.

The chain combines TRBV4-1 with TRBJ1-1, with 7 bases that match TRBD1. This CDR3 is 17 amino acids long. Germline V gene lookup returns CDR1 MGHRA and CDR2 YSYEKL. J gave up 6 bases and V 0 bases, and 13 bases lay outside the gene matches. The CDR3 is CASSQDMNRGGEAEAFF. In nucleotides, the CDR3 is TGCGCCAGCAGCCAAGACATGAACAGGGGAGGGGAAGCTGAAGCTTTCTTT.

The CDR3 sequence: CASSAVASGSKDTQYF. The CDR3 nucleotides are TGTGCCAGCAGCGCGGTGGCTAGCGGGAGTAAGGATACGCAGTATTTT. This chain uses TRBV5-6 with TRBJ2-3, with 10 nucleotides matching TRBD2. The junction had 11 bases not matched to a gene; V was cut back by 4 bases and J by 6 bases. CDR1 and CDR2 (germline): SGHDT, YYEEEE. This CDR3 has 16 amino acids.

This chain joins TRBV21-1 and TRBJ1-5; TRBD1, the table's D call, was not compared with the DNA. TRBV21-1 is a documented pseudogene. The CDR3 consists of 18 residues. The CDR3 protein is CASSGPGQGASSNQPQHF. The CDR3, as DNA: TGTGCCAGCAGCGGACCGGGACAGGGGGCTTCCAGCAATCAGCCCCAGCATTTT.

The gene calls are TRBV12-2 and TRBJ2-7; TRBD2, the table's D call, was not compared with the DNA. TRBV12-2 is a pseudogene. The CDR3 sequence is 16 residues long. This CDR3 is CASRLACSGGTYEQYF. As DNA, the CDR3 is TGTGCAAGTCGCTTAGCGTGCAGCGGGGGGACTTACGAGCAGTACTTC.

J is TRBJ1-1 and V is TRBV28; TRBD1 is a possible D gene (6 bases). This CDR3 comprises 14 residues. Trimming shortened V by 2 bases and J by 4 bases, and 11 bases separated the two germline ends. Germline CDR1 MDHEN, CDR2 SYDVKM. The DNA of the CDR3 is TGTGCCAGCAGTTTAGGGGGGACACTCACTGAAGCTTTCTTT. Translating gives CASSLGGTLTEAFF.

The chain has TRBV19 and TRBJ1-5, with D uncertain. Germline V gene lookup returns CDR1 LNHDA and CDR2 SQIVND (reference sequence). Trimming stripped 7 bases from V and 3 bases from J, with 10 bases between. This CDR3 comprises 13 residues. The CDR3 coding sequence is TGTGCCAGTAATAACTACCCCAATCAGCCCCAGCATTTT. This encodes CASNNYPNQPQHF. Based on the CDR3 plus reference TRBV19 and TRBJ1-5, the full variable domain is DGGITQSPKYLFRKEGQNVTLSCEQNLNHDAMYWYRQDPGQGLRLIYYSQIVNDFQKGDIAEGYSVSREKKESFPLTVTSAQKNPTAFYLCASNNYPNQPQHFGDGTRLSIL.

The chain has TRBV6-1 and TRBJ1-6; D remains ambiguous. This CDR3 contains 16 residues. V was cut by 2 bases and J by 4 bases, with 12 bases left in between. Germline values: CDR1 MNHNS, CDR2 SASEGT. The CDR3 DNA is TGTGCCAGCAGTGAACGGGAGGGCGTTTATAATTCACCCCTCCACTTT. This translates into CASSEREGVYNSPLHF.

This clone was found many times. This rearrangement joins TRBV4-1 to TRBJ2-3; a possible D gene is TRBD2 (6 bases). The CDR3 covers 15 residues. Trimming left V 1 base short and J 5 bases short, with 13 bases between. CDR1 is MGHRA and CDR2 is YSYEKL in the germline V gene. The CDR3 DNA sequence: TGCGCCAGCAGCCAAGGCGGGGAAGCGGGAGATACGCAGTATTTT. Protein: CASSQGGEAGDTQYF.

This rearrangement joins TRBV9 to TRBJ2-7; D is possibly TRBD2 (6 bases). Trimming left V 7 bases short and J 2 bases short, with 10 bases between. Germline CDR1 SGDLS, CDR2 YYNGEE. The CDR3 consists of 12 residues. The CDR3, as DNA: TGTGCCAGCGGGAGGACTGCCTACGAGCAGTACTTC. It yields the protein CASGRTAYEQYF. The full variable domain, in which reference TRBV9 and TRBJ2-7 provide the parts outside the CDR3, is DSGVTQTPKHLITATGQRVTLRCSPRSGDLSVYWYQQSLDQGLQFLIQYYNGEERAKGNILERFSAQQFPDLHSELNLSSLELGDSALYFCASGRTAYEQYFGPGTRLTVT.